This T cell receptor beta chain was sequenced in a study of memory CD4+ T cells and cytomegalovirus serostatus. Study context: Of the healthy Belgian adults, eight or nine were CMV seropositive and more than 20 seronegative.

Sequencing used immunoSEQ multiplex PCR; TCRdb keeps in-frame clones, though not all of them. There are about 82,000 clones in the sample; more than 70% occur only once, and nearly 0.8% lies in the top ten. To note about this clone: Its antigen is unidentified.

In germline, CDR1 is MDHEN, CDR2 SYDVKM. This CDR3 spans 16 amino acids. V trimming: 5 bases; J trimming: 3 bases; junction bases outside the gene matches: 7. Whole-study findings and limits: Repertoires predicted CMV serostatus with median bootstrapped AUC of roughly 0.96.

The sort gate was single viable CD3+CD4+CD8-CD45RO+ cells for memory CD4+ T cells. Serostatus was set by detecting CMV pp150, pp28, p38, p52 IgG. This TCR derives from an adult in good health and CMV-seronegative. Sequencing was carried out using memory CD4+ T cells from blood. The rearrangement joins TRBV28 to TRBJ2-7, with 13 bases fitting TRBD2. CDR3 bases: TGTGCCAGCAGTAGGACTAGCGGGGGTTCGGACTACGAGCAGTACTTC. This codes for CASSRTSGGSDYEQYF.